The 4 T cell receptor beta chains reported below all come from one sample, sequenced in a study of human T cells and chemical hapten exposure. Time point reported: pre-sensitization, week 0. The treatment: therapeutic diphenylcyclopropenone sensitization with weekly scalp DPC. One entry per CDR3 protein, called by TCRdb with MiXCR from the RACE reads. The sample consists of about 250,000 distinct CDR3 sequences, roughly 7.4% of them appearing once. The input for sequencing was whole blood, taken in connection with sensitization to the hapten diphenylcyclopropenone (DPC). Receptors were obtained from a man aged 18 to 30 with alopecia areata. Some clones in this sample may be carry-over from other donors' samples.

In this sample, this clonotype turned up many times. J is TRBJ1-2 and V is TRBV4-3; D possibly corresponds to TRBD1 (5 bases). The CDR3 totals 16 residues. Germline loops: CDR1 LGHNA, CDR2 YSLEER. V was cut by 1 base and J by 8 bases, with 20 bases left in between. The CDR3 DNA is TGCGCCAGCAGCCAAGGGTCGGGACGGGGTGTTCCGGGCTACACCTTC. Encoded protein: CASSQGSGRGVPGYTF.

The chain links TRBV6-1 to TRBJ2-1; D perhaps matches TRBD1 (6 bases). This CDR3 is built from 15 residues. With 4 bases removed from V and 4 bases from J, the gap between germline ends came to 14 bases. From germline, CDR1 is MNHNS and CDR2 SASEGT. CDR3 nucleotides: TGTGCCAGCAGTGGACAGGCGAGAGTGTACAATGAGCAGTTCTTC. It specifies CASSGQARVYNEQFF.

The chain couples TRBV25-1 to TRBJ1-1; tentative D call: TRBD1 (6 bases). V lost 6 bases and J lost 13, with 15 bases in between. The CDR3 has 11 residues. Germline V gene lookup returns CDR1 MGHDK and CDR2 SYGVNS. As DNA, the CDR3 is TGTGCCAGCAGCGAGGGGGAGATGGGTTTCTTT. This codes for CASSEGEMGFF. The whole variable domain, remainder taken from reference TRBV25-1 and TRBJ1-1, is EADIYQTPRYLVIGTGKKITLECSQTMGHDKMYWYQQDPGMELHLIHYSYGVNSTEKGDLSSESTVSRIRTEHFPLTLESARPSHTSQYLCASSEGEMGFFGQGTRLTVV.

This clonotype has ten or more counts. The gene calls are TRBV28 and TRBJ1-4; 10 bases line up with TRBD1. This CDR3 is built from 15 residues. J lost 2 bases, V lost 3 bases, and 0 bases had no gene match. CDR1 is MDHEN and CDR2 is SYDVKM in the germline V gene. The chain's CDR3 is CASSLDRGTNEKLFF. The CDR3 DNA reads TGTGCCAGCAGTTTGGACAGGGGGACTAATGAAAAACTGTTTTTT.